This entry concerns a single T cell receptor (beta chain). Assay: immunoSEQ multiplex PCR; the TCRdb copy retains only in-frame clones and omits some. There are 70,000 to 85,000 clones in the sample; 90% occur only once, and around 0.7% lies in the top ten. This sample was taken from a study of OX40 agonist ivuxolimab in advanced cancers. Study context: Clinicians treated patients with ivuxolimab, an agonistic anti-OX40 (CD134) antibody. Antecedent anti-PD-1, anti-PD-L1 or anti-CTLA-4 therapy was permissible, with roughly 36% having received some.

CDR1 LGHNA and CDR2 YSLEER come from the germline V gene. V gave up 0 bases and J gave up 6 bases, with 19 bases separating them. The CDR3 has 17 amino acids. The receptor's source is an adult with an advanced solid tumor such as melanoma, head and neck, liver or kidney cancer. Sequenced material: CD4+ or CD8+ T cells sorted from blood, taken in a trial of the OX40 agonist ivuxolimab. J is TRBJ2-3 and V is TRBV4-3; D tentatively reads TRBD1 or TRBD2 (5 bases each). This chain's CDR3 is CASSQDNRDPTRDTQYF. The CDR3 bases are TGCGCCAGCAGCCAAGACAACCGGGACCCCACTCGGGATACGCAGTATTTT.